The sequence of this T cell receptor beta chain was determined in a study of shared clonotypes between healthy human individuals. All of the donors resided in Nashville, Tennessee, and each was a Caucasian adult. The CD4+ fraction was divided into a CD45RA+ naive subset and a CD45RA-negative memory subset. Profiled with immunoSEQ multiplex PCR; TCRdb holds only in-frame clones, not every one. Of approximately 1.1 million clones listed, 70% to 80% are singletons. The CDR3 is 16 residues long. V lost 0 bases and J 2 bases, leaving 12 bases between the germline ends. Germline V gene lookup returns CDR1 SGHDT and CDR2 YYEEEE.

This receptor was identified in a man between 18 and 35 years old in good health. Some clones in this sample may be carry-over from other donors' samples. Sequenced input: memory CD4+ T cells from PBMCs. Subset given: CD45RA-negative fraction. The chain links TRBV5-6 to TRBJ2-1; possibly TRBD1 or TRBD2 for D (5 bases each). The CDR3 nucleotides are TGTGCCAGCAGCTTGGATGACGGGACGGCCTACAATGAGCAGTTCTTC. Protein sequence: CASSLDDGTAYNEQFF.